One sample yielded the 3 T cell receptor beta chains listed below, sequenced in a study of regulatory T cells in long-lasting Graves disease. HTBI primers from iRepertoire and Arm-PCR of CDR3 regions yielded the TCR beta libraries. Using its own MiXCR run on the multiplex PCR reads, TCRdb lists one record per CDR3 protein. This table has 350,000 to 400,000 distinct CDR3 sequences, around 16% appearing once. As to time point: newly diagnosed GD, antithyroid drugs for less than 3 months. RNA extracted from PBMCs served as the sequencing template. These data were likewise used in another study, on T cells in Graves' hyperthyroidism and ophthalmopathy.

Material: peripheral blood mononuclear cells (PBMCs), obtained at new diagnosis, from a patient treated with antithyroid drugs. These receptors were collected from a woman under 30 with Graves disease.

This clonotype was picked up a small number of times. V gene TRBV19 combines with J gene TRBJ1-1; no reliable D call. Germline CDR1 and CDR2: LNHDA and SQIVND (reference sequence). The V end lost 1 base, the J end lost 1 base, and 25 bases lay between the germline ends. This CDR3 region has 20 residues. The CDR3 region has the DNA TGTGCCAGTAGTATAGTCTCCCGTTCCCGGCCCCGGACGGGGAACACTGAAGCTTTCTTT. Protein: CASSIVSRSRPRTGNTEAFF.

This clonotype was detected many times. The rearrangement joins TRBV2 to TRBJ1-2, with D possibly TRBD1 on 5 matching bases. This CDR3 has 15 amino acids. Germline CDR1 SNHLY, CDR2 FYNNEI. V was pared by 7 bases and J by 3 bases, with 18 bases between. This CDR3 is CASISGRRDDYGYTF. The CDR3 DNA is TGTGCCAGCATCTCAGGCCGCAGGGATGACTATGGCTACACCTTC.

This clonotype was seen many times. The chain has TRBV6-1 and TRBJ2-1, with a tentative D call TRBD2 (7 bases). Germline assignment: CDR1 MNHNS and CDR2 SASEGT. The V end lost 1 base, the J end lost 4 bases, and 14 bases lay between the germline ends. This CDR3 is built from 16 residues. CDR3: CASSEGGGGSYNEQFF. CDR3 sequence (DNA): TGTGCCAGCAGTGAAGGGGGGGGCGGGAGTTACAATGAGCAGTTCTTC.